This passage covers 2 T cell receptor beta chains from one sample sequenced in a study of blood T cell repertoires in COVID-19. Assay used: immunoSEQ multiplex PCR; TCRdb lists only in-frame clones, some missing. The profile covers around 300,000 clones, with under 90% appearing a single time and roughly 0.96% taken by the ten largest. Sequenced: peripheral blood. The receptors were gathered from a woman aged 40 to 49 who had recovered from COVID-19.

This chain connects TRBV11-3 to TRBJ2-1; TRBD2 aligns across 12 bases. Trimming took 5 bases from V and 8 from J; bases not matched to a gene: 10. This CDR3 has 16 amino acids. CDR1 and CDR2 from the germline V gene are SGHNT and YENEEA. The CDR3 DNA follows: TGTGCCAGCAGCGCGCAACTAGCGGGAGGATCGGATGAGCAGTTCTTC. It encodes CASSAQLAGGSDEQFF.

The V gene is TRBV27, the J gene TRBJ2-7, with TRBD1 identical over 7 bases. Per germline, CDR1 MNHEY and CDR2 SMNVEV (reference sequence). The CDR3 runs to 12 residues. Trimming cost V 6 bases and J 3 bases; bases outside gene matches: 2. Written as DNA, the CDR3 is TGTGCCAGCAGAGGGGGCGACTACGAGCAGTACTTC. It encodes CASRGGDYEQYF.